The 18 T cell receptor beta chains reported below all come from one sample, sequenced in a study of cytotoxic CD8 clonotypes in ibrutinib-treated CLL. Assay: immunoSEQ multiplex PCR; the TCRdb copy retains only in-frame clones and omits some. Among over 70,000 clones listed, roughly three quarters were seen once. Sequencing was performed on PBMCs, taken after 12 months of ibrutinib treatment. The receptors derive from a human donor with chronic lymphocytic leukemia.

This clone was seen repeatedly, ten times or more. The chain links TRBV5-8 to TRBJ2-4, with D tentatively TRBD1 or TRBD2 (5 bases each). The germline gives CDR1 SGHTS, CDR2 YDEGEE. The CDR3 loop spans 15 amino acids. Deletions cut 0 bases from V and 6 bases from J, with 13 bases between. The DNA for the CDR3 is TGTGCCAGCAGCTTGGGGGGGTCGTGGAGAAACATTCAGTACTTC. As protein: CASSLGGSWRNIQYF.

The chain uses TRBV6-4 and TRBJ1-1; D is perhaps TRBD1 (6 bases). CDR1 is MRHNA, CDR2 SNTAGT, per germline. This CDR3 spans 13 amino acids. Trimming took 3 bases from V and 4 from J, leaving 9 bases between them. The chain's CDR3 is CASSEGGGTEAFF. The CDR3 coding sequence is TGTGCCAGCAGTGAAGGAGGGGGCACTGAAGCTTTCTTT.

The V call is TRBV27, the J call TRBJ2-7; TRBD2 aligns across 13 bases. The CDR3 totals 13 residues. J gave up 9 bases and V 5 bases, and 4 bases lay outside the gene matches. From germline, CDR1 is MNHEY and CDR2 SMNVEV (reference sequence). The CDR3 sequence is CASSVGLAGVQYF. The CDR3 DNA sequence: TGTGCCAGCAGTGTAGGACTAGCGGGGGTGCAGTACTTC.

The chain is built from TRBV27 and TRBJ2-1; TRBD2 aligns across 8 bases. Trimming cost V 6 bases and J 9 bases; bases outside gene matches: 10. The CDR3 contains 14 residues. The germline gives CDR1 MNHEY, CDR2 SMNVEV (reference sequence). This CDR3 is CASSPLVLAGEQFF. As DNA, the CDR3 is TGTGCCAGCAGCCCCTTGGTTCTAGCGGGTGAGCAGTTCTTC.

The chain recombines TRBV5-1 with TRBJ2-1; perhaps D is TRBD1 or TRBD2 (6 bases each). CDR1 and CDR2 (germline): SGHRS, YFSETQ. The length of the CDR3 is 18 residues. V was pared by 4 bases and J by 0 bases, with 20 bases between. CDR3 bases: TGCGCCAGCAGCACATGGGGGGCGCTACCTAGCTCCTACAATGAGCAGTTCTTC. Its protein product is CASSTWGALPSSYNEQFF.

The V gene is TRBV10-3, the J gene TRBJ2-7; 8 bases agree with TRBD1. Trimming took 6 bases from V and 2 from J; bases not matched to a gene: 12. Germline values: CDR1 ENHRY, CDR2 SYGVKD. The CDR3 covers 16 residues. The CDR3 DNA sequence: TGTGCCATCAGCCACCTCCCTGGACAGGGCACCTACGAGCAGTACTTC. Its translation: CAISHLPGQGTYEQYF.

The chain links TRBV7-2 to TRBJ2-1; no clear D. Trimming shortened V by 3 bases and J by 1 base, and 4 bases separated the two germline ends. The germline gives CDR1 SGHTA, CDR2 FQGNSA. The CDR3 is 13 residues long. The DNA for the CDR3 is TGTGCCAGCAGCTTGCAGTCCTACAATGAGCAGTTCTTC. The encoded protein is CASSLQSYNEQFF.

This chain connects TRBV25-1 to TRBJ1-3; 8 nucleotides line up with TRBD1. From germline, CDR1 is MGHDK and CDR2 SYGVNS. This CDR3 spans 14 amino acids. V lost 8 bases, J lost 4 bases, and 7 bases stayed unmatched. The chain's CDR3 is CASRRQGFGNTIYF. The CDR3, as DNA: TGTGCCAGCCGGCGACAGGGGTTCGGAAACACCATATATTTT.

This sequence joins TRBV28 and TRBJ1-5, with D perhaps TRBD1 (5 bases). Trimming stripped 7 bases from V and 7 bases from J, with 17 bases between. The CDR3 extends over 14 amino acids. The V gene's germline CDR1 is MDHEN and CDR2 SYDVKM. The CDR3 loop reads CASTTPAGGQPQHF. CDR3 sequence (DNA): TGTGCCAGCACGACCCCCGCCGGGGGGCAGCCCCAGCATTTT.

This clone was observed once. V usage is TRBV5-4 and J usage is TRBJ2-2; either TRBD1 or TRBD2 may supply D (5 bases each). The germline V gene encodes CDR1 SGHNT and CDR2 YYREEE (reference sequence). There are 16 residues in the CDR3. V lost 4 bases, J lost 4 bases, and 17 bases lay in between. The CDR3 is CASSINRGVGTGELFF. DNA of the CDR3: TGTGCCAGCAGCATAAATAGAGGGGTCGGCACCGGGGAGCTGTTTTTT.

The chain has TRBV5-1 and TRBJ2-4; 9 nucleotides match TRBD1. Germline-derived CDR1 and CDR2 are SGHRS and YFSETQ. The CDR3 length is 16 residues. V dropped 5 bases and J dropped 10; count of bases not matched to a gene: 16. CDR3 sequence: CASSIRPRDRVGIQYF. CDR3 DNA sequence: TGCGCCAGCAGTATTCGTCCCCGGGACAGGGTTGGGATTCAGTACTTC.

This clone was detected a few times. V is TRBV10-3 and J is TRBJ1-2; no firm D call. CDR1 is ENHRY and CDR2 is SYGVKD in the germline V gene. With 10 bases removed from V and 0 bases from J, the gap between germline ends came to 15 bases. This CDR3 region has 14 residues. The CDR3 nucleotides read TGTGCCAGCGCGACGGGGAGGCCTAACTATGGCTACACCTTC. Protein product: CASATGRPNYGYTF.

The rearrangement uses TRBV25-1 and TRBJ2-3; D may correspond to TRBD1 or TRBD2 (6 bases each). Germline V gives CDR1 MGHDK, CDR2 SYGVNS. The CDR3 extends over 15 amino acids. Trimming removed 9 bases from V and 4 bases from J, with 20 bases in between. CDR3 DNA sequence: TGTGCCAGGGCCGGTGAAAGGGGGGTGGCAGATACGCAGTATTTT. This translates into CARAGERGVADTQYF.

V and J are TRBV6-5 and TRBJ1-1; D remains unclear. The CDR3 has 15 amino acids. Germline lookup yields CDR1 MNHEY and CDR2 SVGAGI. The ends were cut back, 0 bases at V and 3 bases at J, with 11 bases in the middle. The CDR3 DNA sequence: TGTGCCAGCAGTTACTCTCGGGGAAAGGACACTGAAGCTTTCTTT. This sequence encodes CASSYSRGKDTEAFF.

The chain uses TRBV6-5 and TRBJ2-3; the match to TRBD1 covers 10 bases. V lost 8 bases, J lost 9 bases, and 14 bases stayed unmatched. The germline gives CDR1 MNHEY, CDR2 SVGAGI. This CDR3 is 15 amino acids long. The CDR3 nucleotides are TGTGCCAGCGGTGGGGCTCTGACAGGGGGCGGGACGCAGTATTTT. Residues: CASGGALTGGGTQYF.

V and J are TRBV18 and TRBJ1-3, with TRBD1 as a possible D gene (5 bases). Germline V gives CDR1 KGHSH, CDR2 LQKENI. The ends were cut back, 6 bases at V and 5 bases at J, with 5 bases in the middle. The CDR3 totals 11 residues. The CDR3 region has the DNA TGTGCCAGCTCGGGGCGAAACACCATATATTTT. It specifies CASSGRNTIYF.

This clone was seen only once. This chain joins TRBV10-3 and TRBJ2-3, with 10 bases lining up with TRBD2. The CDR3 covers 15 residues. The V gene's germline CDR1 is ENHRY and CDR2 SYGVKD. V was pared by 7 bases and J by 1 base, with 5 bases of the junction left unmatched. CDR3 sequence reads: CAINPGTSGTDTQYF. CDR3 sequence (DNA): TGTGCCATCAACCCCGGGACTAGCGGCACAGATACGCAGTATTTT.

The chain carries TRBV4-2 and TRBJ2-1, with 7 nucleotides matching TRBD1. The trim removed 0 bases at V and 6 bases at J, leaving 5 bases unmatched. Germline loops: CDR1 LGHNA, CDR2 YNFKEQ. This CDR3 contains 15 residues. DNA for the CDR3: TGTGCCAGCAGCCAAGAGGCCAGGGGGACCAATGAGCAGTTCTTC. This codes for CASSQEARGTNEQFF.